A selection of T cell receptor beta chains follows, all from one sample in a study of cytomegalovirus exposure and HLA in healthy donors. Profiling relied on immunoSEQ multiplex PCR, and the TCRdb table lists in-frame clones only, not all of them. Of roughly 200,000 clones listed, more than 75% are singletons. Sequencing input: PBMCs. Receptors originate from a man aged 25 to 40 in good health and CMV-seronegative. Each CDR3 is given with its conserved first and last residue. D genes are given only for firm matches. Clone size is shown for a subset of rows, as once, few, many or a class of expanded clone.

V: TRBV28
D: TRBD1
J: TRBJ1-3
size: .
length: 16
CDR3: CASSRRDRASGNTIYF
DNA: TGTGCCAGCAGCCGACGTGACAGGGCCTCTGGAAACACCATATATTTT

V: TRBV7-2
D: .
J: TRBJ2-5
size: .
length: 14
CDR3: CASSFTGSPRAQYF
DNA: TGTGCCAGCAGCTTTACAGGTTCCCCCCGGGCCCAGTACTTC

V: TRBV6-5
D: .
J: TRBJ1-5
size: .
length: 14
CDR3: CARRSGQGYWPQHF
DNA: TGTGCTCGACGGTCCGGCCAGGGGTATTGGCCCCAGCATTTT

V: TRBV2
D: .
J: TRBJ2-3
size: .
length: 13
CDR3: CASPPGDTDTQYF
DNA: TGTGCCAGCCCTCCGGGTGACACAGATACGCAGTATTTT

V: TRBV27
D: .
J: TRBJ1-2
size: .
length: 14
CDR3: CASSLSTGIEGYTF
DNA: TGTGCCAGCAGTTTATCCACAGGGATCGAGGGCTACACCTTC

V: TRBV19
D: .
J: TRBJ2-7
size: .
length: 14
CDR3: CATRGFGSSYEQYF
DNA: TGTGCCACCAGAGGGTTTGGGTCCTCCTACGAGCAGTACTTC

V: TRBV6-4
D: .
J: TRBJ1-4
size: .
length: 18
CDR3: CASGQSGGMLGIGEKLFF
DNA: TGTGCCAGCGGTCAGTCTGGGGGGATGTTAGGTATCGGTGAAAAACTGTTTTTT

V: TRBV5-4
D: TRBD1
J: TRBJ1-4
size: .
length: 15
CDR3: CASSLPTGGAEKLFF
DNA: TGTGCCAGCAGCCTCCCGACAGGGGGAGCGGAAAAACTGTTTTTT

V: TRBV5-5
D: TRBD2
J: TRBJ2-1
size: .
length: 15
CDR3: CASSSVAGANNEQFF
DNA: TGTGCCAGCAGCTCGGTGGCGGGAGCGAACAATGAGCAGTTCTTC

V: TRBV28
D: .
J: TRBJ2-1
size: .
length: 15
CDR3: CASSLVGGGHNEQFF
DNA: TGTGCCAGCAGTTTGGTAGGGGGGGGGCACAATGAGCAGTTCTTC

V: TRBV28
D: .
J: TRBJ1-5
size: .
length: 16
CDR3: CASSQGGDSAHLPQHF
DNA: TGTGCCAGCAGCCAAGGAGGGGATTCAGCTCATTTACCCCAGCATTTT

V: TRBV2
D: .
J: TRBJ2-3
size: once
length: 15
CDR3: CASSEGYYLTDTQYF
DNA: TGTGCCAGCAGTGAAGGTTACTATTTAACAGATACGCAGTATTTT

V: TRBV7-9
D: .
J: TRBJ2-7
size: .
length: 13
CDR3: CASTKGGGGEQYF
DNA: TGTGCCAGCACCAAAGGAGGGGGCGGAGAGCAGTACTTC

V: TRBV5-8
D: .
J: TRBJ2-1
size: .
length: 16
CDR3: CASSWTAGRIYNEQFF
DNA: TGTGCCAGCAGCTGGACTGCGGGGCGAATTTACAATGAGCAGTTCTTC

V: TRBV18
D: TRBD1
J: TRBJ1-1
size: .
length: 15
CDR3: CASSPRTGGNTEAFF
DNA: TGTGCCAGCTCACCCAGGACAGGGGGGAACACTGAAGCTTTCTTT

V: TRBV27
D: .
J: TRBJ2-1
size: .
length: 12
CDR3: CASSLGGNEQFF
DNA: TGTGCCAGCAGTTTGGGGGGCAATGAGCAGTTCTTC

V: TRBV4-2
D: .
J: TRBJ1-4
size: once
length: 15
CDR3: CASSQEQGVNEKLFF
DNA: TGTGCCAGCAGCCAAGAACAGGGAGTAAATGAAAAACTGTTTTTT

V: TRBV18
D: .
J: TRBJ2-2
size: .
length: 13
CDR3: CASSRQDTGELFF
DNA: TGTGCCAGCTCTCGACAGGATACCGGGGAGCTGTTTTTT

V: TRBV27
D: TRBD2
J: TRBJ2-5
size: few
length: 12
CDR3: CASSLSGGAQYF
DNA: TGTGCCAGCAGTCTCTCCGGGGGGGCCCAGTACTTC

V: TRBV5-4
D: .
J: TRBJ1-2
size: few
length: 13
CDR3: CASSLDSTYGYTF
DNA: TGTGCCAGCAGCCTGGACAGTACATATGGCTACACCTTC

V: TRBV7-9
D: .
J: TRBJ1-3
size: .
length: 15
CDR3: CASSLGSVSGNTIYF
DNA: TGTGCCAGCAGCTTAGGTTCAGTCTCTGGAAACACCATATATTTT

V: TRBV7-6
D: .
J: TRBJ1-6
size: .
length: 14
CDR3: CASSRSSDNSPLHF
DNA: TGTGCCAGCAGCCGGAGCTCCGATAATTCACCCCTCCACTTT

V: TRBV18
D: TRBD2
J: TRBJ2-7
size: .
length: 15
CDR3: CASSPPAGGIYEQYF
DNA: TGTGCCAGCTCACCACCTGCGGGGGGGATCTACGAGCAGTACTTC

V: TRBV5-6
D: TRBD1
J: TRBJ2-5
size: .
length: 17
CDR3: CASSYTSGTGGGETQYF
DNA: TGTGCCAGCAGCTACACGTCCGGGACAGGGGGCGGGGAGACCCAGTACTTC

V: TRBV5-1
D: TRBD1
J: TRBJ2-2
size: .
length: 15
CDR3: CASREGTANTGELFF
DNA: TGCGCCAGCAGGGAAGGGACAGCGAACACCGGGGAGCTGTTTTTT

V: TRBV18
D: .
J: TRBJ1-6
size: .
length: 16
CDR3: CASSPQGSSYNSPLHF
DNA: TGTGCCAGCTCACCACAAGGGAGCTCCTATAATTCACCCCTCCACTTT

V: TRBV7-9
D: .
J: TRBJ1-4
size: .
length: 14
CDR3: CASSSDRFNEKLFF
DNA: TGTGCCAGCAGCTCAGACAGGTTTAATGAAAAACTGTTTTTT

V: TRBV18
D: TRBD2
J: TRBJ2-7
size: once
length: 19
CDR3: CASSPPEKGLAGPLDEQYF
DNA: TGTGCCAGCTCACCACCTGAGAAGGGACTAGCGGGACCCCTGGACGAGCAGTACTTC

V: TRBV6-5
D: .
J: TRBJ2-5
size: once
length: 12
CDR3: CASNGGQETQYF
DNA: TGTGCCAGCAACGGAGGACAAGAGACCCAGTACTTC

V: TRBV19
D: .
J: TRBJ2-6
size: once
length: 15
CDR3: CASSITQAGANVLTF
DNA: TGTGCCAGTAGTATAACTCAGGCTGGGGCCAACGTCCTGACTTTC

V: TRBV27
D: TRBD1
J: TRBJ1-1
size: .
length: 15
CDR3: CASSPYNRGPGEAFF
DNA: TGTGCCAGCAGTCCTTATAACAGGGGGCCCGGTGAAGCTTTCTTT

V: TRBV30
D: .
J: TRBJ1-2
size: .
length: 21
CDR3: CAQDAAWITRGRDSKRGGYTF
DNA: TGTGCCCAAGATGCCGCCTGGATCACTCGGGGAAGGGACTCCAAAAGGGGTGGCTACACCTTC

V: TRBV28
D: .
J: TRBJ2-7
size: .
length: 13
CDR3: CASTTRSSYEQYF
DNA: TGTGCCAGCACGACGAGGAGCTCCTACGAGCAGTACTTC

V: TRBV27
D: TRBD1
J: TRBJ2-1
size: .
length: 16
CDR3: CASSLLGDRVGNEQFF
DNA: TGTGCCAGCAGTTTATTGGGGGACAGGGTGGGCAATGAGCAGTTCTTC

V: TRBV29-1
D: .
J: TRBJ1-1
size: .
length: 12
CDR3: CSVEGQNTEAFF
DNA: TGCAGCGTTGAAGGGCAGAACACTGAAGCTTTCTTT

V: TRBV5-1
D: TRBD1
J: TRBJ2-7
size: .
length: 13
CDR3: CASSRGQGYEQYF
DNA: TGCGCCAGCAGCCGGGGACAGGGCTACGAGCAGTACTTC

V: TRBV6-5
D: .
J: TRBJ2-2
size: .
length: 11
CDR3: CASKRGGELFF
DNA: TGTGCCAGCAAGAGAGGCGGGGAGCTGTTTTTT

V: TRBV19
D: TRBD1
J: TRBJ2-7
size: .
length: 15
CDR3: CASSAGTGTPYEQYF
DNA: TGTGCCAGTAGTGCCGGGACAGGTACCCCCTACGAGCAGTACTTC

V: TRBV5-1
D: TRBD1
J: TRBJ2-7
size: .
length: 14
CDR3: CASSFRGTAYEQYF
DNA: TGCGCCAGCAGCTTCCGTGGGACAGCCTACGAGCAGTACTTC

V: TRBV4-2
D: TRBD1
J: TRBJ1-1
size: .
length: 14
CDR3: CASSQGQGSTEAFF
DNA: TGTGCCAGCAGCCAAGGACAGGGATCGACTGAAGCTTTCTTT

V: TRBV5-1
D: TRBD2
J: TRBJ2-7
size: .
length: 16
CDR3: CASSAPGTSSSYEQYF
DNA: TGCGCCAGCAGCGCCCCCGGGACTAGCAGCTCCTACGAGCAGTACTTC

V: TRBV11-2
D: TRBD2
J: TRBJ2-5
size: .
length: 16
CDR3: CASSPLAGRYQETQYF
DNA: TGTGCCAGCAGCCCGTTAGCGGGGAGGTACCAAGAGACCCAGTACTTC

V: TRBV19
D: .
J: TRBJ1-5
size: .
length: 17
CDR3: CASSMRWGGNSNQPQHF
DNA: TGTGCCAGTAGTATGAGGTGGGGGGGTAATAGCAATCAGCCCCAGCATTTT

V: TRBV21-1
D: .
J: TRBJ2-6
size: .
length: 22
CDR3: CASSNPLCVAGQGISGANGLTF
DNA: TGTGCCAGCAGCAATCCGTTGTGCGTTGCGGGACAGGGCATTTCTGGGGCCAACGGCCTGACTTTC

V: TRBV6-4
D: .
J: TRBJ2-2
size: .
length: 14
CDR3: CASSDQGYTGELFF
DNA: TGTGCCAGCAGTGACCAGGGTTACACCGGGGAGCTGTTTTTT

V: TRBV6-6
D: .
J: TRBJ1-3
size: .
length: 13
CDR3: CASSYPGGNTIYF
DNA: TGTGCCAGCAGTTACCCGGGGGGAAACACCATATATTTT

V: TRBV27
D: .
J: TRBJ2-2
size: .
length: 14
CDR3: CASSWGRNTGELFF
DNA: TGTGCCAGCAGTTGGGGGCGTAACACCGGGGAGCTGTTTTTT

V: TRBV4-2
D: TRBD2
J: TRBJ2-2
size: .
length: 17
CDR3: CASSHLLAGDNTGELFF
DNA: TGTGCCAGCAGCCACCTACTAGCGGGGGATAACACCGGGGAGCTGTTTTTT

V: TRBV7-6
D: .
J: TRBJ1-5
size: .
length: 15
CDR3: CASRLGTTSNQPQHF
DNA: TGTGCCAGCAGGCTAGGGACAACTAGCAATCAGCCCCAGCATTTT

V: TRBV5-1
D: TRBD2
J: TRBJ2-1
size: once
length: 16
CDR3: CASSVGLVLPSNEQFF
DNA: TGCGCCAGCAGCGTAGGACTAGTCCTTCCTTCTAATGAGCAGTTCTTC

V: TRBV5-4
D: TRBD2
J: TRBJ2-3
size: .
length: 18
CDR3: CASSRGASGGAGLDTQYF
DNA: TGTGCCAGCAGCCGGGGGGCTAGCGGGGGGGCAGGTCTGGATACGCAGTATTTT

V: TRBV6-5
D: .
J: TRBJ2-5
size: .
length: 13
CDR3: CASSYEGVKTQYF
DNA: TGTGCCAGCAGTTACGAGGGTGTGAAGACCCAGTACTTC

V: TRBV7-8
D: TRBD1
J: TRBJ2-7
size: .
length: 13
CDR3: CASLGQGLPSVYF
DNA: TGTGCCAGCCTGGGACAGGGCCTTCCCTCCGTGTACTTC

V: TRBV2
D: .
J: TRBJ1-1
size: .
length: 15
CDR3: CASSEEGLRYTEAFF
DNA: TGTGCCAGCAGTGAAGAGGGGTTACGGTACACTGAAGCTTTCTTT

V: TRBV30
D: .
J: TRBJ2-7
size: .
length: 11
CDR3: CAWSPLYEQYF
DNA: TGTGCCTGGAGTCCCCTCTACGAGCAGTACTTC

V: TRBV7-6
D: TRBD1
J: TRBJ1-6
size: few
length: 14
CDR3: CASSRQGGNSPLHF
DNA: TGTGCCAGCAGCCGACAGGGGGGGAATTCACCCCTCCACTTT